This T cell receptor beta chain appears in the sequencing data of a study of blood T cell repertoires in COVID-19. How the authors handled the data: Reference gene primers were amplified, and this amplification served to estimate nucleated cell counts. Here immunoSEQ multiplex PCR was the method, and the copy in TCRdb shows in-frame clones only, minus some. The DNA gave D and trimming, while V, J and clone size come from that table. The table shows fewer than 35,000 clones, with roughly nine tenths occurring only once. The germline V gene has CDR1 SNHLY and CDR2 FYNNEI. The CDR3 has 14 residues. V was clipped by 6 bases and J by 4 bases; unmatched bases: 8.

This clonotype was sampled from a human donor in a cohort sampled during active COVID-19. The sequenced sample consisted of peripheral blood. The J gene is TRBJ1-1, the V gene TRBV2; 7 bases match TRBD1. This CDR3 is CASSAGQWSTEAFF. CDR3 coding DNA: TGTGCCAGCAGCGCGGGACAGTGGAGCACTGAAGCTTTCTTT.